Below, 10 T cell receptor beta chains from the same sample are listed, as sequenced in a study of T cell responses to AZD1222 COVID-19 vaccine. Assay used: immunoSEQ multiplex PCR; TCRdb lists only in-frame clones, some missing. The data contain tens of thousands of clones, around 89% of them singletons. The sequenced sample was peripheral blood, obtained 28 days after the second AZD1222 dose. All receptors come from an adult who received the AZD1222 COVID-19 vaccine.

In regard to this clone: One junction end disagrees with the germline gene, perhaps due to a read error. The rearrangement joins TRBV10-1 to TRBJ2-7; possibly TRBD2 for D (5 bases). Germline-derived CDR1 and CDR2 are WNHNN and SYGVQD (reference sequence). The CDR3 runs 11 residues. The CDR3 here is CASSEFRGTNF. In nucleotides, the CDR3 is TGCGCCAGCAGTGAATTCCGGGGTACCAACTTC.

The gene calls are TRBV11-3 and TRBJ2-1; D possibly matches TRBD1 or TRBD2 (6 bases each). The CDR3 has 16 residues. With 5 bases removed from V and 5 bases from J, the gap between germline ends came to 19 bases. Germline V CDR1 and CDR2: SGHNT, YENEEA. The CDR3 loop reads CASSPPGDTIHNEQFF. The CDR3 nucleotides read TGTGCCAGCAGCCCACCGGGGGACACAATCCACAATGAGCAGTTCTTC.

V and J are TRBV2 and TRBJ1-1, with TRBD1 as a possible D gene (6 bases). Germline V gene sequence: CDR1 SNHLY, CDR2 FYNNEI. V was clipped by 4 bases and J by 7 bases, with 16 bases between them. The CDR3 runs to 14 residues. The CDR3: CASSADRGYGEAFF. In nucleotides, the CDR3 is TGTGCCAGCAGTGCGGACAGAGGGTACGGTGAAGCTTTCTTT.

The CDR3 coding sequence is TGTGCCATCAGTGAGTCAATCCTTAGAGACTACAATGAGCAGTTCTTC. This gives the protein CAISESILRDYNEQFF. V is TRBV10-3 and J is TRBJ2-1; the D is unclear. This CDR3 comprises 16 residues. The V end was cut by 0 bases, the J end by 3 bases, with 12 bases between. The germline V gene encodes CDR1 ENHRY and CDR2 SYGVKD.

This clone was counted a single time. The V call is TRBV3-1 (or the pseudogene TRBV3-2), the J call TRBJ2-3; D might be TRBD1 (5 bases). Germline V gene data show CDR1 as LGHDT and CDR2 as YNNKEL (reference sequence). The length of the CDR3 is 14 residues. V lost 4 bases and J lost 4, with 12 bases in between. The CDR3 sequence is CASSPWGLADTQYF. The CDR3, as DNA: TGTGCCAGCAGCCCATGGGGCCTGGCAGATACGCAGTATTTT.

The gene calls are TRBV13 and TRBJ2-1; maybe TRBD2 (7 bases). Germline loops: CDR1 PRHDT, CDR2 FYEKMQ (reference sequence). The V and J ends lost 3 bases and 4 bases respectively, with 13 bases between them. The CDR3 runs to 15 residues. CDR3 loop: CASSLGGLFYNEQFF. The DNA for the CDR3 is TGTGCCAGCAGCTTGGGGGGGCTATTTTACAATGAGCAGTTCTTC. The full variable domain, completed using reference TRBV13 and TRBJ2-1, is AAGVIQSPRHLIKEKRETATLKCYPIPRHDTVYWYQQGPGQDPQFLISFYEKMQSDKGSIPDRFSAQQFSDYHSELNMSSLELGDSALYFCASSLGGLFYNEQFFGPGTRLTVL.

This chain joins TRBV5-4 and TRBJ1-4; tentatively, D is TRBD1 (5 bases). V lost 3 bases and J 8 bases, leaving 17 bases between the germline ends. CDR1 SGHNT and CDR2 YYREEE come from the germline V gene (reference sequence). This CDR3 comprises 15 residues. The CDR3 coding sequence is TGTGCCAGCAGCTCGCGACGGGACCTGGGGGAAAAACTGTTTTTT. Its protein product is CASSSRRDLGEKLFF.

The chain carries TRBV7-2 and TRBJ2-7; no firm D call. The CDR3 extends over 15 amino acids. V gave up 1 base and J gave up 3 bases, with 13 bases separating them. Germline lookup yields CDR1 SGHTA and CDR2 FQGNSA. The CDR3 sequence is CASSLEAVGNYEQYF. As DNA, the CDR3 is TGTGCCAGCAGCTTAGAGGCCGTAGGGAACTACGAGCAGTACTTC.

For the CDR3, the DNA is TGTGCCAGCAGCTTCACCGACTATGGCTACACCTTC. Translation: CASSFTDYGYTF. V usage is TRBV7-2 and J usage is TRBJ1-2; D is undetermined. The ends were cut back, 3 bases at V and 3 bases at J, with 5 bases in the middle. The CDR3 totals 12 residues. Germline CDR1 SGHTA, CDR2 FQGNSA.

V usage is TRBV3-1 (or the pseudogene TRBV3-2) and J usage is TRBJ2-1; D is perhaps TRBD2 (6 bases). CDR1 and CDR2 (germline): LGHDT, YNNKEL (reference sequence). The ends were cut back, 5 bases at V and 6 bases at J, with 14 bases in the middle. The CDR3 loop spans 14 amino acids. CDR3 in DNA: TGTGCCAGCAGCTGGGGCATAGCGGCCAATGAGCAGTTCTTC. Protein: CASSWGIAANEQFF.